What follows are 19 T cell receptor beta chains derived from one specimen sequenced in a study of T cell changes during pregnancy in multiple sclerosis. The protocol was immunoSEQ multiplex PCR, while the TCRdb copy is restricted to in-frame clones and leaves out a portion. The sample has approximately 44,000 clones; 90% are singletons. This specimen consisted of CD8+ T cells from peripheral blood mononuclear cells, obtained in the third trimester of pregnancy. Every receptor here comes from a female donor with multiple sclerosis, enrolled in a pregnancy study.

The chain is built from TRBV25-1 and TRBJ1-2, with D unclear. V lost 3 bases and J 6 bases, leaving 2 bases between the germline ends. The germline V gene encodes CDR1 MGHDK and CDR2 SYGVNS. The CDR3 is made up of 10 amino acids. CDR3 protein: CASSDDGYTF. The CDR3 region has the DNA TGTGCCAGCAGTGACGATGGCTACACCTTC.

This sequence joins TRBV11-3 and TRBJ2-1; D is undetermined. The CDR3 is made up of 15 amino acids. Germline values: CDR1 SGHNT, CDR2 YENEEA. V lost 2 bases and J lost 4, with 12 bases in between. This CDR3 reads CASSLKLGLYNEQFF. The CDR3 coding sequence is TGTGCCAGCAGCTTAAAGTTGGGCTTGTACAATGAGCAGTTCTTC. Based on the CDR3 plus reference TRBV11-3 and TRBJ2-1, the full variable domain is EAGVVQSPRYKIIEKKQPVAFWCNPISGHNTLYWYLQNLGQGPELLIRYENEEAVDDSQLPKDRFSAERLKGVDSTLKIQPAELGDSAVYLCASSLKLGLYNEQFFGPGTRLTVL.

The chain uses TRBV11-2 and TRBJ2-7, with TRBD1 matching 10 bases. The J segment lost 4 bases and the V segment lost 1 base, leaving 4 bases of the junction unmatched. This CDR3 has 15 residues. Germline loops: CDR1 SGHAT, CDR2 FQNNGV. DNA of the CDR3: TGTGCCAGCAGCTTAGGGACAGGGGGAGGGTACGAGCAGTACTTC. This codes for CASSLGTGGGYEQYF.

This chain joins TRBV14 and TRBJ2-1; the D gene is possibly TRBD2 (5 bases). V lost 6 bases and J lost 7, with 13 bases in between. This CDR3 spans 13 amino acids. CDR1 and CDR2 from the germline V gene are SGHDN and FVKESK. CDR3 sequence: CASRGGGENEQFF. The DNA of the CDR3 is TGTGCCAGCAGAGGTGGAGGCGAGAATGAGCAGTTCTTC. The variable domain in full, completed from reference TRBV14 and TRBJ2-1, reads EAGVTQFPSHSVIEKGQTVTLRCDPISGHDNLYWYRRVMGKEIKFLLHFVKESKQDESGMPNNRFLAERTGGTYSTLKVQPAELEDSGVYFCASRGGGENEQFFGPGTRLTVL.

The rearrangement links TRBV15 to TRBJ2-6; 8 bases are a match to TRBD1. This CDR3 is 16 amino acids long. From germline, CDR1 is LNHNV and CDR2 YYDKDF (reference sequence). Trimming at V came to 3 bases and at J to 4 bases, leaving 5 bases not matched to a gene. The CDR3 region is CATSSQTGAGANVLTF. CDR3 DNA: TGTGCCACCAGCAGCCAGACAGGGGCCGGGGCCAACGTCCTGACTTTC. Variable domain in full (rest from reference TRBV15 and TRBJ2-6): DAMVIQNPRYQVTQFGKPVTLSCSQTLNHNVMYWYQQKSSQAPKLLFHYYDKDFNNEADTPDNFQSRRPNTSFCFLDIRSPGLGDTAMYLCATSSQTGAGANVLTFGAGSRLTVL.

The chain employs TRBV13 and TRBJ2-7; D is possibly TRBD2 (7 bases). There are 15 residues in the CDR3. V lost 3 bases and J lost 4, with 16 bases in between. Germline CDR1 reads PRHDT; CDR2 reads FYEKMQ (reference sequence). Here the CDR3 DNA reads TGTGCCAGCAGCTTCGGGGGGCTGATGGGTTACGAGCAGTACTTC. Residues: CASSFGGLMGYEQYF.

J is TRBJ2-1 and V is TRBV29-1, with TRBD2 matching 7 bases. V shed 4 bases and J 9 bases; nucleotides not matched to a gene: 9. The germline CDR1 and CDR2 sequences are SQVTM and ANQGSEA. This CDR3 region has 13 residues. CDR3 loop: CSVGNGEGSEQFF. In DNA form, the CDR3 reads TGCAGCGTTGGAAATGGGGAGGGCAGTGAGCAGTTCTTC.

The chain carries TRBV7-9 and TRBJ1-2; tentatively, D is TRBD1 (6 bases). The germline V gene has CDR1 SEHNR and CDR2 FQNEAQ (reference sequence). The CDR3 covers 13 residues. Trimming took 4 bases from V and 4 from J, leaving 10 bases between them. CDR3 sequence: CASSSAGAYGYTF. CDR3 in DNA: TGTGCCAGCAGCTCCGCGGGGGCCTATGGCTACACCTTC. Together with reference TRBV7-9 and TRBJ1-2, the CDR3 gives the full variable domain: DTGVSQNPRHKITKRGQNVTFRCDPISEHNRLYWYRQTLGQGPEFLTYFQNEAQLEKSRLLSDRFSAERPKGSFSTLEIQRTEQGDSAMYLCASSSAGAYGYTFGSGTRLTVV.

The V and J genes are TRBV4-3 and TRBJ1-2; 8 bases align to TRBD1. The junction had 5 bases not matched to a gene; V was cut back by 4 bases and J by 4 bases. CDR3 length: 14 residues. CDR1 LGHNA and CDR2 YSLEER come from the germline V gene. The CDR3 region has the DNA TGCGCCAGCAGCCCGGACAGGGACCCCTATGGCTACACCTTC. It yields the protein CASSPDRDPYGYTF.

The chain joins TRBV5-4 to TRBJ1-1, with D possibly TRBD1 on 5 matching bases. The V and J ends lost 4 bases and 7 bases respectively, with 17 bases between them. Germline V lookup: CDR1 SGHNT, CDR2 YYREEE (reference sequence). CDR3 size: 14 residues. In DNA form, the CDR3 reads TGTGCCAGCAGCCTCCCCGGGGGAGAGTTTGAAGCTTTCTTT. Encoded protein: CASSLPGGEFEAFF. The full variable domain, completed using reference TRBV5-4 and TRBJ1-1, is ETGVTQSPTHLIKTRGQQVTLRCSSQSGHNTVSWYQQALGQGPQFIFQYYREEENGRGNFPPRFSGLQFPNYSSELNVNALELDDSALYLCASSLPGGEFEAFFGQGTRLTVV.

V and J are TRBV13 and TRBJ2-1; TRBD1 aligns across 8 bases. Germline V lookup: CDR1 PRHDT, CDR2 FYEKMQ (reference sequence). This CDR3 region has 15 residues. Trimming removed 8 bases from V and 5 bases from J; junction bases left unmatched: 11. The CDR3 DNA is TGTGCCAGCTCCGGCGGGGACAGGAGAAACAATGAGCAGTTCTTC. Translating gives CASSGGDRRNNEQFF.

This clone was seen a few times. V usage is TRBV27 and J usage is TRBJ2-1, with 13 bases aligning to TRBD2. V trimming: 9 bases; J trimming: 6 bases; junction bases outside the gene matches: 2. The CDR3 runs to 13 residues. Germline V gives CDR1 MNHEY, CDR2 SMNVEV (reference sequence). CDR3 region: CARGTSGVNEQFF. CDR3 in DNA: TGTGCCAGAGGGACTAGCGGGGTCAATGAGCAGTTCTTC.

V and J are TRBV7-8 and TRBJ2-1; 7 nucleotides agree with TRBD1. This CDR3 contains 16 residues. Germline CDR1 is SGHVS and CDR2 is FQNEAQ. V dropped 2 bases and J dropped 3; count of bases not matched to a gene: 7. CDR3 amino acids: CASSLLRQGDYNEQFF. The CDR3 coding sequence is TGTGCCAGCAGCTTACTCCGACAGGGCGACTACAATGAGCAGTTCTTC. The full variable domain, with the rest looked up from reference TRBV7-8 and TRBJ2-1, is GAGVSQSPRYKVAKRGQDVALRCDPISGHVSLFWYQQALGQGPEFLTYFQNEAQLDKSGLPSDRFFAERPEGSVSTLKIQRTQQEDSAVYLCASSLLRQGDYNEQFFGPGTRLTVL.

The V gene is TRBV13, the J gene TRBJ2-1; D not resolved. The V and J ends lost 5 bases and 5 bases respectively, with 16 bases between them. Germline CDR1 and CDR2: PRHDT and FYEKMQ (reference sequence). The CDR3 covers 15 residues. The CDR3 DNA reads TGTGCCAGCAGCCCTGCCACGGGTATCCACAATGAGCAGTTCTTC. It specifies CASSPATGIHNEQFF.

The rearrangement uses TRBV7-9 and TRBJ2-3; 10 nucleotides match TRBD1. The V segment lost 7 bases and the J segment 6 bases; nucleotides outside the gene matches: 13. The CDR3 spans 16 residues. Germline V gene data show CDR1 as SEHNR and CDR2 as FQNEAQ (reference sequence). The CDR3 is CASNERPGTGDDTQYF. In DNA, the CDR3 is TGTGCCAGCAACGAACGTCCAGGGACAGGGGACGATACGCAGTATTTT. Together with reference TRBV7-9 and TRBJ2-3, the CDR3 gives the full variable domain: DTGVSQNPRHKITKRGQNVTFRCDPISEHNRLYWYRQTLGQGPEFLTYFQNEAQLEKSRLLSDRFSAERPKGSFSTLEIQRTEQGDSAMYLCASNERPGTGDDTQYFGPGTRLTVL.

The rearrangement joins TRBV11-3 to TRBJ2-2; TRBD1 agrees at 7 bases. Germline CDR1 SGHNT, CDR2 YENEEA. The V segment lost 5 bases and the J segment 2 bases; nucleotides outside the gene matches: 5. This CDR3 comprises 15 residues. The CDR3 loop is CASSPRQGNTGELFF. In DNA, the CDR3 is TGTGCCAGCAGCCCCAGACAGGGCAACACCGGGGAGCTGTTTTTT.

The chain employs TRBV18 and TRBJ1-1; maybe TRBD1 (5 bases). This CDR3 is built from 11 residues. The V gene lost 3 bases and the J gene lost 7 bases, with 6 bases spanning the gap. Germline CDR1 and CDR2: KGHSH and LQKENI. The CDR3 loop is CASSPQGEAFF. The CDR3 DNA reads as TGTGCCAGCTCACCCCAGGGTGAAGCTTTCTTT.

The chain employs TRBV5-4 and TRBJ1-6, with 7 bases aligning to TRBD1. Germline values: CDR1 SGHNT, CDR2 YYREEE (reference sequence). The CDR3 is made up of 15 amino acids. J was trimmed by 8 bases and V by 4 bases; bases with no gene match: 9. The DNA for the CDR3 is TGTGCCAGCAGCACCCCGAGAGGGGGCGATTCACCCCTCCACTTT. Translating gives CASSTPRGGDSPLHF.

The chain uses TRBV15 and TRBJ2-6; TRBD2 might be the D (5 bases). Per the germline V gene, CDR1 is LNHNV and CDR2 is YYDKDF (reference sequence). The CDR3 has 19 amino acids. The V and J ends lost 0 bases and 0 bases respectively, with 15 bases between them. The CDR3 reads CATSRDRGQEDSGANVLTF. CDR3 DNA: TGTGCCACCAGCAGAGATCGAGGCCAGGAGGACTCTGGGGCCAACGTCCTGACTTTC.